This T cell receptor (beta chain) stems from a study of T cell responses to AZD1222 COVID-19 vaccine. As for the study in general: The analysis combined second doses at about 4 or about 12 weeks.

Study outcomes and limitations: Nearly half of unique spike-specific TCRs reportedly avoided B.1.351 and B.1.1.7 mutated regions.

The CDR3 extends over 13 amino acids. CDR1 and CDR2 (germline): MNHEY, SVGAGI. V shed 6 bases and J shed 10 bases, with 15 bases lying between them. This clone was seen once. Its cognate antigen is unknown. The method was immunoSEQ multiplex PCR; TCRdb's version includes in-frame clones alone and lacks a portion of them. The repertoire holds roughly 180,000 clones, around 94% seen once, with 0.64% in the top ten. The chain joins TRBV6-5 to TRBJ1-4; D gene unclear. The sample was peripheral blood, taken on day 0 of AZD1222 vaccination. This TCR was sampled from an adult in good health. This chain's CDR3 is CASSGFPSVKLFF. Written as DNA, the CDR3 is TGTGCCAGCAGCGGGTTTCCGTCCGTAAAACTGTTTTTT.